A single T cell receptor beta chain is shown here with its context. TCRdb used MiXCR to reprocess the 5' RACE reads, holding one entry per CDR3 protein. The data hold roughly 170,000 distinct CDR3 sequences, with about a fifth observed a single time. This record comes from a study of T-cell memory formation after mild COVID-19. The CDR3 runs to 15 residues. Germline CDR1 SGHVS, CDR2 FQNEAQ. V was pared by 5 bases and J by 5 bases, with 7 bases of the junction left unmatched. The chain uses TRBV7-8 and TRBJ2-2; TRBD1 matches 8 bases. This clonotype was sampled from an adult woman who had mild COVID-19 (a few samples of this study predate the infection). Cell type and time point are not known. The sequenced sample consisted of PBMCs or a T cell subset sorted from them (not recorded which). The CDR3 sequence: CASSAIDRGTGELFF. The CDR3 DNA follows: TGTGCCAGCAGCGCTATAGACAGGGGTACCGGGGAGCTGTTTTTT.